These 27 T cell receptor beta chains were sequenced from one sample in a study of shared clonotypes between healthy human individuals. TCRdb's copy holds only in-frame clones and misses some; the assay was immunoSEQ multiplex PCR. The sample includes some 1,100,000 clones, approximately 78% seen only once; the top ten take approximately 0.52%. The sample comprised memory CD4+ T cells from PBMCs. This sample's subset: CD45RA-negative fraction. The receptors were sampled from a young man in good health. Some clones in this sample may be carry-over from other donors' samples.

This clone turned up a few times. The chain has TRBV4-1 and TRBJ1-2; 7 nucleotides agree with TRBD1. Germline loops: CDR1 MGHRA, CDR2 YSYEKL. J was trimmed by 4 bases and V by 1 base; bases with no gene match: 6. This CDR3 region has 15 residues. CDR3 sequence reads: CASSQGGTASYGYTF. In DNA, the CDR3 is TGCGCCAGCAGCCAAGGGGGGACAGCGTCCTATGGCTACACCTTC.

The CDR3 DNA sequence: TGTGCCAGCTCACCTGGGGTGGGCCAGCCCCAGCATTTT. Translation gives CASSPGVGQPQHF. The chain recombines TRBV18 with TRBJ1-5; D gene ambiguous. CDR3 length equals 13 residues. The V end lost 3 bases, the J end lost 7 bases, and 10 bases lay between the germline ends. Germline-derived CDR1 and CDR2 are KGHSH and LQKENI.

This clone was recorded a few times. The gene calls are TRBV7-2 and TRBJ2-3, with 7 positions matching TRBD2. Germline-derived CDR1 and CDR2 are SGHTA and FQGNSA. The CDR3 contains 15 residues. V dropped 5 bases and J dropped 3; count of bases not matched to a gene: 8. Here the CDR3 reads CASSEGRELTDTQYF. The DNA of the CDR3 is TGTGCCAGCAGCGAGGGGAGGGAGCTGACAGATACGCAGTATTTT.

The chain combines TRBV6-1 with TRBJ2-1; TRBD2 aligns across 7 bases. The germline V gene has CDR1 MNHNS and CDR2 SASEGT. With 2 bases clipped from V and 2 bases from J, the junction kept 6 bases outside the gene matches. The CDR3 sequence is 16 residues long. CDR3 in amino acids: CASSEFAGVAYNEQFF. The CDR3 region has the DNA TGTGCCAGCAGTGAATTTGCGGGAGTTGCCTACAATGAGCAGTTCTTC.

Worth noting for this clone: Other DNA sequences in the sample encode the same CDR3. V usage is TRBV7-2 and J usage is TRBJ1-1, with 7 bases aligning to TRBD1. V dropped 5 bases and J dropped 1; count of bases not matched to a gene: 4. This CDR3 region has 14 residues. Germline assignment: CDR1 SGHTA and CDR2 FQGNSA. DNA of the CDR3: TGTGCCAGCAGCCCAGGGACAGCGAACACTGAAGCTTTCTTT. Protein sequence: CASSPGTANTEAFF.

V usage is TRBV5-6 and J usage is TRBJ1-2; perhaps TRBD1 as D (5 bases). The germline gives CDR1 SGHDT, CDR2 YYEEEE. This CDR3 spans 14 amino acids. The V end lost 4 bases, the J end lost 2 bases, and 12 bases lay between the germline ends. This chain's CDR3 is CASSPGHQNYGYTF. Written as DNA, the CDR3 is TGTGCCAGCAGCCCTGGACACCAAAACTATGGCTACACCTTC.

This sequence joins TRBV7-9 and TRBJ1-4, with D uncertain. This CDR3 spans 19 amino acids. From germline, CDR1 is SEHNR and CDR2 FQNEAQ (reference sequence). Trimming left V 1 base short and J 4 bases short, with 22 bases between. CDR3 bases: TGTGCCAGCAGCTTAGTCGGTTGGGGTACGGGCCCCGATAATGAAAAACTGTTTTTT. It encodes CASSLVGWGTGPDNEKLFF.

This chain links TRBV30 with TRBJ1-2; the match to TRBD1 covers 7 bases. This CDR3 spans 14 amino acids. The V gene's germline CDR1 is GTSNPN and CDR2 SVGIG (reference sequence). V shed 4 bases and J 4 bases; nucleotides not matched to a gene: 9. The CDR3: CAWNTGDSLYGYTF. The CDR3 region has the DNA TGTGCCTGGAATACAGGGGACTCTCTCTATGGCTACACCTTC.

The chain couples TRBV9 to TRBJ2-7; TRBD2 aligns across 9 bases. The V gene end was trimmed by 4 bases and the J gene end by 5 bases; junction bases not matched to a gene: 10. CDR3 length: 15 amino acids. Per germline, CDR1 SGDLS and CDR2 YYNGEE. The CDR3 region is CASSTTGLAGHEQYF. In DNA form, the CDR3 reads TGTGCCAGCAGCACCACGGGACTAGCTGGCCACGAGCAGTACTTC.

CDR3 coding DNA: TGTGCCAGCAGCTTAGGGCAGGCAGATACGCAGTATTTT. This sequence encodes CASSLGQADTQYF. This sequence joins TRBV7-3 and TRBJ2-3; D is ambiguous. The CDR3 extends over 13 amino acids. V dropped 2 bases and J dropped 4 bases, with 7 bases sitting between them. The V gene's germline CDR1 is SGHTA and CDR2 FQGTGA. The full variable domain, in which reference TRBV7-3 and TRBJ2-3 provide the parts outside the CDR3, is GAGVSQTPSNKVTEKGKYVELRCDPISGHTALYWYRQSLGQGPEFLIYFQGTGAADDSGLPNDRFFAVRPEGSVSTLKIQRTERGDSAVYLCASSLGQADTQYFGPGTRLTVL.

The chain combines TRBV27 with TRBJ1-5, with no clear D. V lost 3 bases to trimming and J lost 3 bases, with 12 bases between them. The CDR3 spans 15 residues. Per germline, CDR1 MNHEY and CDR2 SMNVEV (reference sequence). In DNA, the CDR3 is TGTGCCAGCAGTTTGATTGGCAGTTACAATCAGCCCCAGCATTTT. This sequence encodes CASSLIGSYNQPQHF.

This clone was picked up one time. V is TRBV4-2 and J is TRBJ1-2; D may be TRBD1 (6 bases). V was shortened by 4 bases and J by 4 bases, with 19 bases between the two germline ends. The germline V gene encodes CDR1 LGHNA and CDR2 YNFKEQ. This CDR3 region has 16 residues. The CDR3 nucleotides read TGTGCCAGCAGCCCACGACAGGAAACAACCGCCTATGGCTACACCTTC. Protein sequence: CASSPRQETTAYGYTF.

In DNA, the CDR3 is TGCAGTGCGATAGACACAGATACGCAGTATTTT. It encodes CSAIDTDTQYF. The chain has TRBV20-1 and TRBJ2-3, with no clear D. The V end was cut by 6 bases, the J end by 2 bases, with 6 bases between. CDR1 is DFQATT and CDR2 is SNEGSKA in the germline V gene (reference sequence). This CDR3 has 11 residues.

This clone was counted ten times or more. V and J are TRBV6-6 and TRBJ1-5; the D is unclear. Germline CDR1 is MNHNY and CDR2 is SVGAGI (reference sequence). V was cut by 2 bases and J by 0 bases, with 11 bases left in between. This CDR3 comprises 16 residues. The CDR3 region has the DNA TGTGCCAGCAGTTACGATAGACCGACTAGCAATCAGCCCCAGCATTTT. Amino acids: CASSYDRPTSNQPQHF.

In DNA form, the CDR3 reads TGCAGCGTTGAAAGAGGGGGAGCATATGGCTACACCTTC. It specifies CSVERGGAYGYTF. The chain employs TRBV29-1 and TRBJ1-2, with TRBD1 as a possible D gene (6 bases). Trimming took 2 bases from V and 5 from J, leaving 12 bases between them. CDR1 is SQVTM, CDR2 ANQGSEA, per germline. The CDR3 is 13 residues long.

This clone was seen a few times. The chain carries TRBV4-3 and TRBJ1-4; D is uncertain. The CDR3 runs 14 residues. V lost 0 bases to trimming and J lost 5 bases, with 7 bases between them. The germline gives CDR1 LGHNA, CDR2 YSLEER. In DNA, the CDR3 is TGCGCCAGCAGCCAAGATTACCGAAATGAAAAACTGTTTTTT. Amino acids: CASSQDYRNEKLFF.

The chain carries TRBV5-1 and TRBJ1-2; tentative D call: TRBD1 (5 bases). Germline loops: CDR1 SGHRS, CDR2 YFSETQ. The CDR3 totals 15 residues. V was clipped by 9 bases and J by 1 base, with 19 bases between them. The DNA for the CDR3 is TGCGCCACCAAAGCAGGGACTTCGAATAACTATGGCTACACCTTC. It encodes CATKAGTSNNYGYTF.

This clone was recorded only once. The rearrangement uses TRBV5-8 and TRBJ2-3; D remains unclear. Germline lookup yields CDR1 SGHTS and CDR2 YDEGEE. Trimming cost V 0 bases and J 0 bases, with 5 bases left between them. There are 14 residues in the CDR3. The CDR3 sequence: CASSLVASTDTQYF. The DNA for the CDR3 is TGTGCCAGCAGCTTGGTAGCTAGCACAGATACGCAGTATTTT. The full variable domain, with the rest looked up from reference TRBV5-8 and TRBJ2-3, is EAGVTQSPTHLIKTRGQQATLRCSPISGHTSVYWYQQALGLGLQFLLWYDEGEERNRGNFPPRFSGRQFPNYSSELNVNALELEDSALYLCASSLVASTDTQYFGPGTRLTVL.

The chain uses TRBV7-2 and TRBJ2-1, with 11 bases matching TRBD2. Germline V CDR1 and CDR2: SGHTA, FQGNSA. Trimming cost V 6 bases and J 10 bases; bases outside gene matches: 8. There are 14 residues in the CDR3. The CDR3 region has the DNA TGTGCCAGCAGTGCTGGGACTAGCGGCTGGGAGCAGTTCTTC. Its translation: CASSAGTSGWEQFF.

The chain uses TRBV5-1 and TRBJ2-7; D may be TRBD1 (6 bases). Germline V gene data show CDR1 as SGHRS and CDR2 as YFSETQ. The CDR3 extends over 13 amino acids. V was pared by 4 bases and J by 4 bases, with 12 bases between. CDR3 loop: CASSVGTYYEQYF. CDR3 DNA: TGCGCCAGCAGCGTTGGGACATATTACGAGCAGTACTTC. Complete variable domain (other parts from reference TRBV5-1 and TRBJ2-7): KAGVTQTPRYLIKTRGQQVTLSCSPISGHRSVSWYQQTPGQGLQFLFEYFSETQRNKGNFPGRFSGRQFSNSRSEMNVSTLELGDSALYLCASSVGTYYEQYFGPGTRLTVT.

The chain combines TRBV5-1 with TRBJ2-7; 11 bases are shared with TRBD1. Germline V lookup: CDR1 SGHRS, CDR2 YFSETQ. CDR3 length equals 14 residues. J gave up 6 bases and V 0 bases, and 2 bases lay outside the gene matches. The CDR3 DNA reads as TGCGCCAGCAGCTTGGTGGGGACAGGGGGCGAGCAGTACTTC. This codes for CASSLVGTGGEQYF.

Details on this clone: Other nucleotide sequences in the sample specify the same CDR3. The rearrangement joins TRBV7-3 to TRBJ1-1; perhaps TRBD1 as D (5 bases). Looked up from germline, CDR1 is SGHTA and CDR2 is FQGTGA. Between the trimmed V and J ends, which lost 6 bases and 4 bases, there was a span of 12 bases. The CDR3 is 13 residues long. CDR3 coding DNA: TGTGCCAGCAGGGGCGGCGGGGGCACTGAAGCTTTCTTT. As protein: CASRGGGGTEAFF.

CDR3 sequence reads: CAISVIEGTEAFF. The CDR3 bases are TGTGCCATCAGCGTGATTGAAGGGACTGAAGCTTTCTTT. This rearrangement joins TRBV10-3 to TRBJ1-1; D ambiguous. This CDR3 has 13 amino acids. The V and J ends lost 6 bases and 5 bases respectively, with 13 bases between them. Germline V CDR1 and CDR2: ENHRY, SYGVKD.

The gene calls are TRBV11-2 and TRBJ2-7; D gene unclear. Trimming removed 5 bases at V and 5 bases at J, with 10 bases between. The CDR3 totals 12 residues. Per germline, CDR1 SGHAT and CDR2 FQNNGV. In DNA form, the CDR3 reads TGTGCCAGCAGCCAGGCTGGGAACGAGCAGTACTTC. It specifies CASSQAGNEQYF.

V is TRBV15 and J is TRBJ1-4, with D unclear. Trimming removed 1 base at V and 0 bases at J, with 12 bases between. This CDR3 is built from 17 residues. Per germline, CDR1 LNHNV and CDR2 YYDKDF (reference sequence). The CDR3 sequence: CATSRGPADPTNEKLFF. For the CDR3, the DNA is TGTGCCACCAGCAGAGGACCAGCAGATCCAACTAATGAAAAACTGTTTTTT.

The chain carries TRBV5-6 and TRBJ2-2, with unresolved D. The germline V gene has CDR1 SGHDT and CDR2 YYEEEE. The CDR3 runs 14 residues. The ends were cut back, 1 base at V and 5 bases at J, with 9 bases in the middle. The CDR3 loop reads CASSLFGRTGELFF. Written as DNA, the CDR3 is TGTGCCAGCAGCTTGTTCGGTAGGACCGGGGAGCTGTTTTTT.

The chain links TRBV5-6 to TRBJ2-5; 15 bases align to TRBD2. The CDR3 runs 16 residues. CDR1 and CDR2 from the germline V gene are SGHDT and YYEEEE. J was trimmed by 7 bases and V by 3 bases; bases with no gene match: 7. The CDR3 DNA reads TGTGCCAGCAGCTGGGGACTAGCGGGAGGCCCAGGGACCCAGTACTTC. This translates into CASSWGLAGGPGTQYF.